A selection of T cell receptor beta chains follows, all from one sample in a study of shared clonotypes between healthy human individuals. The protocol was immunoSEQ multiplex PCR, while the TCRdb copy is restricted to in-frame clones and leaves out a portion. This sample has around 2.1 million clones, with more than 85% found just once. The sequenced material came from naive CD8+ T cells from PBMCs. Receptors originate from a man younger than 30 in good health. Some clones in this sample may be carry-over from other donors' samples. CDR3s include the opening cysteine and the closing phenylalanine or tryptophan. The D gene is left open where the match is weak. The size entry is marked missing in some rows and otherwise reads once, few, many or a size class.

v_gene,abundance,d_gene,j_gene,CDR3nt,CDR3aa
TRBV4-3,once,TRBD2,TRBJ2-7,TGCGCCAGCAGCCAAGATAGGCTGGGCGGGAGCATCTACGAGCAGTACTTC,CASSQDRLGGSIYEQYF
TRBV4-2,NA,TRBD2,TRBJ2-5,TGTGCCAGCAGCCAAGAGCTAGCGGACCAAGAGACCCAGTACTTC,CASSQELADQETQYF
TRBV5-6,once,NA,TRBJ2-7,TGTGCCAGCAGCTTTGGGGGAACCTACGAGCAGTACTTC,CASSFGGTYEQYF
TRBV7-3,NA,NA,TRBJ2-5,TGTGCCAGCAGCTTCGGAACAGGCCCGGCGGAGACCCAGTACTTC,CASSFGTGPAETQYF
TRBV29-1,NA,NA,TRBJ2-1,TGCAGCGCCTGGACGGAGGGTGAGCAGTTCTTC,CSAWTEGEQFF
TRBV19,NA,TRBD1,TRBJ1-1,TGTGCCAGTAGTATAGGGACAGGGAGTGAAGCTTTCTTT,CASSIGTGSEAFF
TRBV28,NA,TRBD1,TRBJ2-1,TGTGCCAGCACCCAGACAGGGGGAGGCAATGAGCAGTTCTTC,CASTQTGGGNEQFF
TRBV6-5,NA,NA,TRBJ2-5,TGTGCCAGCAGTTGGGAAACAGGGATGGCAGAGACCCAGTACTTC,CASSWETGMAETQYF
TRBV4-3,NA,TRBD1,TRBJ2-1,TGCGCCAGCGGACCGGGACAGGGGAATGAGCAGTTCTTC,CASGPGQGNEQFF
TRBV4-3,once,NA,TRBJ2-3,TGCGCCAGCAGCCAAAGGACTTGGGGGAGCACAGATACGCAGTATTTT,CASSQRTWGSTDTQYF
TRBV4-1,once,TRBD1,TRBJ1-1,TGCGCCAGCAGCGAAGACAGGGGGAACACTGAAGCTTTCTTT,CASSEDRGNTEAFF
TRBV14,NA,NA,TRBJ1-1,TGTGCCAGCAGCCAACCTCGGGACGGCGGGACTGAAGCTTTCTTT,CASSQPRDGGTEAFF
TRBV6-6,NA,NA,TRBJ2-7,TGTGCCAGCAGTTACTCCCTCGAGCAGTACTTC,CASSYSLEQYF
TRBV27,NA,NA,TRBJ2-2,TGTGCCAGCAGTTTGGGCAGGGTCACCGGGGAGCTGTTTTTT,CASSLGRVTGELFF
TRBV9,NA,NA,TRBJ1-2,TGTGCCAGCAGCGTAGGTGGCAGTGACTATGGCTACACCTTC,CASSVGGSDYGYTF
TRBV28,NA,TRBD1,TRBJ2-3,TGTGCCAGCCATAAGGGGGCGCGGACAGATACGCAGTATTTT,CASHKGARTDTQYF
TRBV7-8,once,NA,TRBJ2-7,TGTGCCAGCAGCCTCTCGGGACGGAGCTCCTACGAGCAGTACTTC,CASSLSGRSSYEQYF
TRBV27,NA,NA,TRBJ1-5,TGTGCCAGCAGGAGGGATAGCAATCAGCCCCAGCATTTT,CASRRDSNQPQHF
TRBV30,NA,TRBD2,TRBJ2-3,TGTGCCTGGAATACCCTCTTAGCGGGAGCTCCAGATACGCAGTATTTT,CAWNTLLAGAPDTQYF
TRBV28,NA,NA,TRBJ1-2,TGTGCCAGCAGTTTTCAGGGGAACAGATATGGCTACACCTTC,CASSFQGNRYGYTF
TRBV29-1,NA,TRBD1,TRBJ1-1,TGCAGCGGTGGGGACAGTTCGGCTTTCTTT,CSGGDSSAFF
TRBV28,NA,TRBD2,TRBJ2-7,TGTGCCAGCAGTTTAACCCGGGAGGGGACCTACGAGCAGTACTTC,CASSLTREGTYEQYF
TRBV28,NA,NA,TRBJ2-7,TGTGCCAGCAGTTTCCGCAGGGCCGGGGAAATAAGCTACGAGCAGTACTTC,CASSFRRAGEISYEQYF
TRBV7-2,few,NA,TRBJ1-2,TGTGCCAGCAGCCCCACCGCTTACTATGGCTACACCTTC,CASSPTAYYGYTF
TRBV21-1,NA,NA,TRBJ1-1,TGTGCCAGCAGCAAACCCGGGACAGGGGGCAGTTGTAACACTGAAGCTTTCTTT,CASSKPGTGGSCNTEAFF
TRBV28,NA,NA,TRBJ1-1,TGTGCCAGCAGTTTCCAACAGTCAATGAACACTGAAGCTTTCTTT,CASSFQQSMNTEAFF
TRBV7-9,NA,NA,TRBJ2-7,TGTGCCAGCAGCTTGGACCGACCGAAGTCCTACGAGCAGTACTTC,CASSLDRPKSYEQYF
TRBV13,once,NA,TRBJ1-1,TGTGCCAGCAGCCTTCCCAGACTGGGCACTGAAGCTTTCTTT,CASSLPRLGTEAFF